This TCR beta chain was retrieved from a study of immune reconstitution after stem cell transplant in scleroderma. Each CDR3 protein gets one entry after TCRdb re-called the RT-PCR reads with MiXCR. The table records about 2,000 distinct CDR3 sequences, more than 15% of them present only once. By sample share, this clonotype is medium-sized (0.01 to 0.1%). Per germline, CDR1 LNHDA and CDR2 SQIVND (reference sequence). The CDR3 is 16 residues long. The trim removed 5 bases at V and 4 bases at J, leaving 8 bases unmatched. This TCR was recovered from a female donor with systemic sclerosis. This chain joins TRBV19 and TRBJ2-1; TRBD2 matches 10 bases. Collection of the sample occurred before or after autologous hematopoietic stem cell transplantation (not recorded which). The CDR3, as DNA: TGTGCCAGTAGTTCGCCTCGACTAGCGGGTTACAATGAGCAGTTCTTC. It is translated as CASSSPRLAGYNEQFF.